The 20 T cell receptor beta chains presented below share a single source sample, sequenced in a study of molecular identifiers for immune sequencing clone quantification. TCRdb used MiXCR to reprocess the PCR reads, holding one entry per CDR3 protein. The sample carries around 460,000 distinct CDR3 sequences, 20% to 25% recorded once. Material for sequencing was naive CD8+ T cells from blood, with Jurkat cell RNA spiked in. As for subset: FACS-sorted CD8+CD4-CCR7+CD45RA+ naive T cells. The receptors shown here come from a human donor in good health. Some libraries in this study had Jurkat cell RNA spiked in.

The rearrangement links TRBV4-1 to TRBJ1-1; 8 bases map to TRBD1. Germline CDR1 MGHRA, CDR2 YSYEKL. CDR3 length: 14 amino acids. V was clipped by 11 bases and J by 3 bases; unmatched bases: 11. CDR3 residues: CAASLGQGDTEAFF. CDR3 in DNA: TGCGCCGCCTCCTTAGGACAGGGCGACACTGAAGCTTTCTTT.

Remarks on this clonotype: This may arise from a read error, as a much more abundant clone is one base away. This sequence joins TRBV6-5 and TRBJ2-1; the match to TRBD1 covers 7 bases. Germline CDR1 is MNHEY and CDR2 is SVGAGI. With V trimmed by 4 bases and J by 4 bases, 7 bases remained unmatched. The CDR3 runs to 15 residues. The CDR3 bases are TGTGCCAGCAGTTCCGAGACAGGGATATACAATGAGCAGTTCTTC. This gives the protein CASSSETGIYNEQFF.

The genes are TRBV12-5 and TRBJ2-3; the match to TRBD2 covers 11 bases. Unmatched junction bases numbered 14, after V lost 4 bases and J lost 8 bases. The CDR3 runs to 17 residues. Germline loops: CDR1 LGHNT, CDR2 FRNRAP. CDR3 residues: CASGYSLSGGVPGTQYF. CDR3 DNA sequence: TGTGCTAGTGGTTACTCCCTTAGCGGGGGGGTCCCAGGTACGCAGTATTTT.

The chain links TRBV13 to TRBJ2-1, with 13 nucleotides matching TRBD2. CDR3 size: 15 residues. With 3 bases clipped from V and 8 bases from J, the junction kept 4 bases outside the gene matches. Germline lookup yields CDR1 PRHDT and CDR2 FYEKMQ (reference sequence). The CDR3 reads CASSLTSGRSDEQFF. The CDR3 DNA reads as TGTGCCAGCAGCTTGACTAGCGGGAGGAGCGATGAGCAGTTCTTC.

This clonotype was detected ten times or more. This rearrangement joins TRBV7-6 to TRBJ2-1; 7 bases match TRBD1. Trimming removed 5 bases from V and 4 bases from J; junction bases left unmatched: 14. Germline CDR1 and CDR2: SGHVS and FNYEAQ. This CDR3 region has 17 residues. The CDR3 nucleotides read TGTGCCAGCAGCCCGTTGGCTCCGGCAGGGGGATACAATGAGCAGTTCTTC. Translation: CASSPLAPAGGYNEQFF. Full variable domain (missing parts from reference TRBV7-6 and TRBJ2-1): GAGVSQSPRYKVTKRGQDVALRCDPISGHVSLYWYRQALGQGPEFLTYFNYEAQQDKSGLPNDRFSAERPEGSISTLTIQRTEQRDSAMYRCASSPLAPAGGYNEQFFGPGTRLTVL.

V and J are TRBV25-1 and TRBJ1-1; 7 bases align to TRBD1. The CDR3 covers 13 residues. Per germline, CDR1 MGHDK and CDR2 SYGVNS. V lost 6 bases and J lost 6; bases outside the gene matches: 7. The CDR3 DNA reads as TGTGCCAGCAGGCTTGGAGGGGGCTCTGAAGCTTTCTTT. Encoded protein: CASRLGGGSEAFF.

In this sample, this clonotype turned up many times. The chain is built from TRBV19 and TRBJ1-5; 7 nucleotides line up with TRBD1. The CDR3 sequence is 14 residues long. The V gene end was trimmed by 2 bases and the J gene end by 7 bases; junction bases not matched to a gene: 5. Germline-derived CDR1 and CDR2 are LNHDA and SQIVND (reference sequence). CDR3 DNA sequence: TGTGCCAGTAGTATAACAGGGGTGGCACAGCCCCAGCATTTT. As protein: CASSITGVAQPQHF.

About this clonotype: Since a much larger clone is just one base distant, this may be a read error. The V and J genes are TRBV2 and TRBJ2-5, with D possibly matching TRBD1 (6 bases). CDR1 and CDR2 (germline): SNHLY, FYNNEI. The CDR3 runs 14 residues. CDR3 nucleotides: TGTGTCAGCAGTGAGCCGGGACAACAAGAGACCCAGTACTTC. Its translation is CVSSEPGQQETQYF.

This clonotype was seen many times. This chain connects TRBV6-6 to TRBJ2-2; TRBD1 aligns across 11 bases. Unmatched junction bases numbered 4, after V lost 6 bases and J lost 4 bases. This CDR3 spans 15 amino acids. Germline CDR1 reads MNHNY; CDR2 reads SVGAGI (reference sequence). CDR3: CASSKDRGPTGELFF. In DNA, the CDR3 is TGTGCCAGCAGCAAGGACAGGGGGCCCACCGGGGAGCTGTTTTTT.

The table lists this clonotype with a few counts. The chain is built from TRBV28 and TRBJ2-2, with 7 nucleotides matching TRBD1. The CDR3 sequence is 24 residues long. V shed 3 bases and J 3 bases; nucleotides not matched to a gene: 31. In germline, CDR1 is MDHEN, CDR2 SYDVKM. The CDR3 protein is CASSFTNPYSNRGANSVDTGELFF. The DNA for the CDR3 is TGTGCCAGCAGTTTTACGAACCCATACTCCAACAGGGGCGCGAACAGCGTTGACACCGGGGAGCTGTTTTTT.

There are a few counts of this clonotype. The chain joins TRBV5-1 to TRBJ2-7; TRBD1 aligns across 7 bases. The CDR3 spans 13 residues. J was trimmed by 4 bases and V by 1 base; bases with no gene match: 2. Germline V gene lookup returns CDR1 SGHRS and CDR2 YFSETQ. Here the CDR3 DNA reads TGCGCCAGCAGCTTGAAACAGGGGTACGAGCAGTACTTC. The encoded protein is CASSLKQGYEQYF. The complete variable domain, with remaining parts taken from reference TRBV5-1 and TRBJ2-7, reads KAGVTQTPRYLIKTRGQQVTLSCSPISGHRSVSWYQQTPGQGLQFLFEYFSETQRNKGNFPGRFSGRQFSNSRSEMNVSTLELGDSALYLCASSLKQGYEQYFGPGTRLTVT.

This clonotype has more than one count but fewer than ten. CDR3 in amino acids: CASSSPQRAHNEQFF. CDR3 coding DNA: TGTGCCAGCAGCTCCCCGCAGCGGGCCCACAATGAGCAGTTCTTC. The chain has TRBV13 and TRBJ2-1, with TRBD2 as a possible D gene (6 bases). The CDR3 is 15 residues long. The germline V gene has CDR1 PRHDT and CDR2 FYEKMQ (reference sequence). The ends were cut back, 4 bases at V and 5 bases at J, with 15 bases in the middle.

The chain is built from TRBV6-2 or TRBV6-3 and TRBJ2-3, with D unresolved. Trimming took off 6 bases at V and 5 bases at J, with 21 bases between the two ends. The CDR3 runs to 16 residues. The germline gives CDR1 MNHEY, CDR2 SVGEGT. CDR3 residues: CASSSLSDPSRDTQYF. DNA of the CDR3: TGTGCCAGCAGCTCGCTCTCGGACCCTTCCAGAGATACGCAGTATTTT.

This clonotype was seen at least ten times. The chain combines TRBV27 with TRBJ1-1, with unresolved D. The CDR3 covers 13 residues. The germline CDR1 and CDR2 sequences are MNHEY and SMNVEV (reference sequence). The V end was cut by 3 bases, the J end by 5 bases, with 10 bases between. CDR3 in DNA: TGTGCCAGCAGTTTGGGTCGGGAAACTGAAGCTTTCTTT. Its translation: CASSLGRETEAFF.

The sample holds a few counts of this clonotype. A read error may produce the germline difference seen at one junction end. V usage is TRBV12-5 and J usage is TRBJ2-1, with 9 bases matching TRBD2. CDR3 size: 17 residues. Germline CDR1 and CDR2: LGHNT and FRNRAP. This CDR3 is CAGGLGSTGTSTYEQFF. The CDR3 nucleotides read TGTGCTGGTGGTTTGGGATCAACCGGGACTAGCACCTATGAGCAGTTCTTC.

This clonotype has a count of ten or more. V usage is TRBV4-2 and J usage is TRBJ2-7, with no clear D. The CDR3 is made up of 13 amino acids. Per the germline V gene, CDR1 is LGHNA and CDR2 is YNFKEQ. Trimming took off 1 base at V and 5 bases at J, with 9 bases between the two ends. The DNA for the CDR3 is TGTGCCAGCAGCCAAGCTCCGGGCCACGAGCAGTACTTC. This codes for CASSQAPGHEQYF.

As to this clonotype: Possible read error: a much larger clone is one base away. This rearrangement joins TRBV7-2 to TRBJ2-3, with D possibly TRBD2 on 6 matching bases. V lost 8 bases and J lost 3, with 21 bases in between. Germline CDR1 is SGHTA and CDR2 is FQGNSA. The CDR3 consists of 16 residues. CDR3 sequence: CASGPGLKRYTDTQYF. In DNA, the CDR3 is TGTGCCAGCGGCCCCGGACTAAAAAGATATACAGATACGCAGTATTTT.

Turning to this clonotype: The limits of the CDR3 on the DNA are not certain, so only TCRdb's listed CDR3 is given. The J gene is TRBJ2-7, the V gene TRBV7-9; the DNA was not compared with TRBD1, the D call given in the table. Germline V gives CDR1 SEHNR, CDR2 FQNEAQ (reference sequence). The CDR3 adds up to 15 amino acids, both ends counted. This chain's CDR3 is CAGEKQGPYSCEQYF.

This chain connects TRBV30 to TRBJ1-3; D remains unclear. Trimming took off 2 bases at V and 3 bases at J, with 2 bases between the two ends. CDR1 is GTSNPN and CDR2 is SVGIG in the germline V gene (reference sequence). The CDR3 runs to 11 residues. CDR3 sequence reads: CAWSYGNTIYF. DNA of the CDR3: TGTGCCTGGAGTTATGGAAACACCATATATTTT.

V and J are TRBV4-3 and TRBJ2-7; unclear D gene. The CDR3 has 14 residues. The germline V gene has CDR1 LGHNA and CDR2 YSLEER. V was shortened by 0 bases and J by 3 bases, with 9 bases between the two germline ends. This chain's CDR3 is CASSQDPGYYEQYF. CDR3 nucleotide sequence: TGCGCCAGCAGCCAAGATCCTGGATACTACGAGCAGTACTTC.